This T cell receptor (beta chain) was obtained from a study of human T cells and chemical hapten exposure. About the study: Sensitization involved placing 2% DPC onto an approximately 2 cm by approximately 2 cm region of upper inner arm skin. There were weekly diphenylcyclopropenone doses to the scalp for patients throughout the roughly 23-week study. Read at 6 days, the patch tests placed 0.01% DPC on the upper back.

TCRdb used MiXCR to reprocess the RACE reads, holding one entry per CDR3 protein. The sample comprises 110,000 or so distinct CDR3 sequences, less than 40% of which are singletons, and more than 2.5% rests with the top ten. Time point meaning: patch test 3, about 24 weeks after DPC sensitization. Treatment specified: therapeutic diphenylcyclopropenone sensitization with weekly scalp DPC. Trimming stripped 3 bases from V and 8 bases from J, with 5 bases between. CDR1 is DFQATT and CDR2 is SNEGSKA in the germline V gene (reference sequence). The CDR3 sequence is 10 residues long. This specimen was whole blood, taken in connection with sensitization to the hapten diphenylcyclopropenone (DPC). This sequence originates from a middle-aged man with alopecia areata. Some clones in this sample may be carry-over from other donors' samples. The gene calls are TRBV20-1 and TRBJ2-1; no definite D call. The CDR3, as DNA: TGCAGTGCTAGTTGGGATGAGCAGTTCTTC. This sequence encodes CSASWDEQFF.